The rows below give T cell receptor beta chains drawn from one sample of a study of vaccination and CD4 T cells after COVID-19. Their recognized antigens are unknown. Each CDR3 protein is one row after TCRdb ran MiXCR on the PCR reads. The sample consists of about 4,100 distinct CDR3 sequences, 21% of them appearing once. The sequencing here drew on CD4+ T cells from blood, cultured in vitro, taken after SARS-CoV-2 vaccination. The receptors shown here come from a human donor who had recovered from COVID-19. Both conserved end residues are part of each CDR3. Fields, in order: CDR3 protein, CDR3 DNA, V gene, J gene, clone size, D gene. The D gene is left open where the match is weak. Expanded clones get a size class; other rows say once, few or many, or leave the size out.

CATARSGANVLTF	TGTGCCACGGCTCGCTCTGGGGCCAACGTCCTGACTTTC	TRBV7-3	TRBJ2-6	medium-sized	-
CASSVRGDTQYF	TGTGCCAGCAGTGTACGGGGGGATACGCAGTATTTT	TRBV28	TRBJ2-3	medium-sized	-
CASSAWESGANVLTF	TGTGCCAGCAGTGCTTGGGAATCTGGGGCCAACGTCCTGACTTTC	TRBV6-4	TRBJ2-6	-	-
CASSLTTLGHEQYF	TGTGCCAGCAGTTTGACTACCCTGGGGCACGAGCAGTACTTC	TRBV6-5	TRBJ2-7	medium-sized	-
CASSYSARDSDGYTF	TGTGCCAGCAGTTACAGCGCCAGGGATAGCGATGGCTACACCTTC	TRBV6-5	TRBJ1-2	-	-
CAISKSLAGTSGSYEQYF	TGTGCCATCAGTAAGAGCCTAGCGGGCACAAGCGGGTCCTACGAGCAGTACTTC	TRBV10-3	TRBJ2-7	-	TRBD2
CASSSGGVPRIGGNQPQHF	TGTGCCAGCTCATCGGGCGGGGTCCCCCGTATAGGTGGCAATCAGCCCCAGCATTTT	TRBV18	TRBJ1-5	-	-
CASRSRGQGWNQPQHF	TGTGCCAGCAGGTCCAGGGGACAGGGGTGGAATCAGCCCCAGCATTTT	TRBV28	TRBJ1-5	medium-sized	TRBD1
CASSNEWGQTYEQYF	TGTGCCAGCAGCAATGAATGGGGACAGACCTACGAGCAGTACTTC	TRBV5-5	TRBJ2-7	once	TRBD1
CASSYRGYRGPRRYPQETQYF	TGTGCCAGCAGTTACCGGGGATACAGGGGGCCCCGAAGATACCCCCAGGAGACCCAGTACTTC	TRBV6-5	TRBJ2-5	medium-sized	TRBD1
CASSLVGASEAFF	TGTGCCAGCAGTTTAGTGGGGGCCTCTGAAGCTTTCTTT	TRBV28	TRBJ1-1	medium-sized	-
CASSSWGPSNQPQHF	TGTGCCAGCAGCTCATGGGGGCCTAGCAATCAGCCCCAGCATTTT	TRBV7-2	TRBJ1-5	medium-sized	-
CAMRGAYSTDTQYF	TGTGCCATGCGGGGGGCCTATAGCACAGATACGCAGTATTTT	TRBV10-3	TRBJ2-3	medium-sized	TRBD2
CSARDWVTGGGSLSEQFF	TGCAGTGCTAGAGATTGGGTAACGGGCGGGGGTTCCCTCAGCGAGCAGTTCTTC	TRBV20-1	TRBJ2-1	-	TRBD2
CASRPPAGWGDTQYF	TGTGCCAGCAGGCCGCCGGCGGGGTGGGGGGATACGCAGTATTTT	TRBV27	TRBJ2-3	few	-
CASSMPGTHLAYEQYF	TGTGCCAGCAGCATGCCCGGGACACATCTAGCCTACGAGCAGTACTTC	TRBV5-8	TRBJ2-7	-	-
CASSLVGGRVGRNEQFF	TGTGCCAGCAGTTTAGTGGGAGGAAGGGTGGGACGCAATGAGCAGTTCTTC	TRBV27	TRBJ2-1	few	-
CASSLTFSTEAFF	TGTGCCAGCAGCTTAACTTTTTCTACTGAAGCTTTCTTT	TRBV7-6	TRBJ1-1	-	-
CASRPGTGLNYGYTF	TGTGCCAGCAGGCCTGGCACAGGCCTCAACTATGGCTACACCTTC	TRBV4-2	TRBJ1-2	-	-
CASSLAAYEQYF	TGTGCCAGCAGCTTGGCCGCGTACGAGCAGTACTTC	TRBV5-6	TRBJ2-7	-	-
CASSQTLTSIYGYTF	TGCGCCAGCAGCCAAACTTTAACGAGCATCTATGGCTACACCTTC	TRBV4-1	TRBJ1-2	medium-sized	-
CATSVQNYGYTF	TGTGCCACCAGTGTCCAGAACTATGGCTACACCTTC	TRBV24-1	TRBJ1-2	medium-sized	-
CASSPGGGFGTQYF	TGTGCCAGCAGCCCCGGCGGGGGGTTTGGGACCCAGTACTTC	TRBV5-5	TRBJ2-5	-	TRBD2
CASSPTGATSYEQYF	TGTGCCAGCAGTCCGACAGGGGCCACCTCCTACGAGCAGTACTTC	TRBV28	TRBJ2-7	medium-sized	TRBD1
CASRRTEDKTMNTEAFF	TGTGCCAGCAGAAGGACAGAAGATAAGACTATGAACACTGAAGCTTTCTTT	TRBV6-4	TRBJ1-1	once	-
CASSFPAQSYGYTF	TGTGCCAGCAGCTTCCCCGCTCAGAGCTATGGCTACACCTTC	TRBV7-2	TRBJ1-2	medium-sized	-
CSVEGIMNTEAFF	TGCAGCGTTGAAGGTATAATGAACACTGAAGCTTTCTTT	TRBV29-1	TRBJ1-1	-	-
CSALPKDSFYNQPQHF	TGCAGTGCGTTACCTAAGGACAGTTTCTACAATCAGCCCCAGCATTTT	TRBV20-1	TRBJ1-5	medium-sized	-
CASSLLAGEIDYGYTF	TGTGCCAGCAGCTTACTGGCAGGGGAGATCGACTATGGCTACACCTTC	TRBV7-3	TRBJ1-2	medium-sized	-
CSASGTAYTDTQYF	TGCAGCGCTTCCGGGACTGCTTACACAGATACGCAGTATTTT	TRBV29-1	TRBJ2-3	-	-
CASSLDGTAYNEQFF	TGTGCCAGCAGTTTAGACGGGACAGCTTACAATGAGCAGTTCTTC	TRBV6-5	TRBJ2-1	medium-sized	TRBD1
CASRRQGSAEAFF	TGCGCCAGCAGAAGACAGGGAAGCGCTGAAGCTTTCTTT	TRBV10-1	TRBJ1-1	few	TRBD1
CATRGIMNTEAFF	TGTGCCACGCGAGGGATCATGAACACTGAAGCTTTCTTT	TRBV19	TRBJ1-1	-	-
CASSTTWDRGFGYTF	TGTGCCAGTAGTACCACTTGGGACAGGGGTTTTGGCTACACCTTC	TRBV19	TRBJ1-2	few	TRBD1
CASSPTRETTEAFF	TGTGCCAGCAGCCCTACCAGGGAAACAACTGAAGCTTTCTTT	TRBV7-3	TRBJ1-1	few	-
CASSGLAKNIQYF	TGTGCCAGCAGCGGCCTAGCCAAAAACATTCAGTACTTC	TRBV5-5	TRBJ2-4	-	-
CASSLMLGNTEAFF	TGTGCCAGCAGCCTTATGCTGGGGAACACTGAAGCTTTCTTT	TRBV7-2	TRBJ1-1	medium-sized	-
CASSLSPGQELNTEAFF	TGTGCCAGCAGTTTATCTCCGGGACAGGAGTTGAACACTGAAGCTTTCTTT	TRBV28	TRBJ1-1	-	TRBD1
CASSRRTGGMNTEAFF	TGCGCCAGCAGCCGCCGGACAGGGGGAATGAACACTGAAGCTTTCTTT	TRBV5-1	TRBJ1-1	-	TRBD1
CASSLERDYGYTF	TGTGCCAGCAGCTTAGAACGAGACTATGGCTACACCTTC	TRBV7-8	TRBJ1-2	medium-sized	-
CASSLDLRTGAFEQYF	TGTGCCAGCAGCTTAGATTTGCGGACAGGGGCATTCGAGCAGTACTTC	TRBV5-4	TRBJ2-7	-	TRBD1
CASSLNWAGNQPQHF	TGTGCCAGCAGCCTCAATTGGGCAGGGAATCAGCCCCAGCATTTT	TRBV4-2	TRBJ1-5	-	-
CSATMANYGYTF	TGCAGTGCTACAATGGCAAACTATGGCTACACCTTC	TRBV20-1	TRBJ1-2	medium-sized	-
CASSSTTSQGAEQYF	TGTGCCAGCAGTAGTACCACAAGTCAAGGGGCCGAGCAGTACTTC	TRBV2	TRBJ2-7	-	-
CASSLDRERMSYEQYF	TGTGCCAGCAGCTTAGACAGGGAAAGGATGTCCTACGAGCAGTACTTC	TRBV7-2	TRBJ2-7	medium-sized	-
CSAPRPDAGGQFF	TGCAGTGCCCCCAGGCCGGACGCGGGGGGGCAGTTCTTC	TRBV20-1	TRBJ2-1	medium-sized	TRBD2
CASSSTGVKGEQYF	TGTGCCAGCAGCTCTACAGGGGTCAAGGGCGAGCAGTACTTC	TRBV5-5	TRBJ2-7	few	TRBD1
CASSNPSRVRGDDTEAFF	TGTGCCAGCAGCAACCCGTCCAGGGTTAGGGGAGACGACACTGAAGCTTTCTTT	TRBV21-1	TRBJ1-1	medium-sized	-
CSARTGGPYEQYF	TGCAGTGCTAGAACAGGGGGGCCCTACGAGCAGTACTTC	TRBV20-1	TRBJ2-7	few	TRBD1
CASSLGVGSAYGYTF	TGTGCCAGCAGCTTGGGGGTGGGATCAGCCTATGGCTACACCTTC	TRBV5-4	TRBJ1-2	few	-
CASSPHQGYEQYF	TGTGCCAGCAGCCCCCATCAAGGCTACGAGCAGTACTTC	TRBV7-2	TRBJ2-7	medium-sized	-
CASSGWDRGLVNGYTF	TGTGCCAGCAGTGGGTGGGACAGGGGGTTAGTCAATGGCTACACCTTC	TRBV2	TRBJ1-2	-	TRBD1